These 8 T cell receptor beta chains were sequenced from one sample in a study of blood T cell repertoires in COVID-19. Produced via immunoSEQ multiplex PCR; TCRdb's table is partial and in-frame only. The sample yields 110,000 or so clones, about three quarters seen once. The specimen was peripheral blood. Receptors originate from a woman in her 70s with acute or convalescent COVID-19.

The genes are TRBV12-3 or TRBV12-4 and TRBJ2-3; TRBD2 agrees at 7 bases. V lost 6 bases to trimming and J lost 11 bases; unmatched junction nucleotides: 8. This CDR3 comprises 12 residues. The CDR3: CASSPGGGVQYF. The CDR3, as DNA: TGTGCCAGCAGCCCGGGAGGCGGGGTGCAGTATTTT.

In DNA form, the CDR3 reads TGCAGCGACCAGACAGGGGGCGGTTATGGCTACACCTTC. Amino acids: CSDQTGGGYGYTF. This chain links TRBV29-1 with TRBJ1-2; TRBD1 matches 10 bases. CDR1 and CDR2 (germline): SQVTM, ANQGSEA. The CDR3 sequence is 13 residues long. With V trimmed by 7 bases and J by 5 bases, 7 bases remained unmatched. Variable domain in full (rest from reference TRBV29-1 and TRBJ1-2): SAVISQKPSRDICQRGTSLTIQCQVDSQVTMMFWYRQQPGQSLTLIATANQGSEATYESGFVIDKFPISRPNLTFSTLTVSNMSPEDSSIYLCSDQTGGGYGYTFGSGTRLTVV.

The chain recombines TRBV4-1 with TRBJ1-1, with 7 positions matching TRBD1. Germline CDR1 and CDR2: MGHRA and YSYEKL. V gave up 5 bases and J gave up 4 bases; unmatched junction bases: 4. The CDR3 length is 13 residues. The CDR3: CASSFHRGTEAFF. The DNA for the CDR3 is TGCGCCAGCAGCTTCCACAGGGGCACTGAAGCTTTCTTT.

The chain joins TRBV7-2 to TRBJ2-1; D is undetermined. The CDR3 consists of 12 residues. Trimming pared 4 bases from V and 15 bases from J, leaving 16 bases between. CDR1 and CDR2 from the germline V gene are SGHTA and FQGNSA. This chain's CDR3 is CASSSSFDSGFF. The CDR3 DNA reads TGTGCCAGCAGCTCCTCCTTCGATTCAGGGTTCTTC. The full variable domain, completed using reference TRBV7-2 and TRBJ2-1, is GAGVSQSPSNKVTEKGKDVELRCDPISGHTALYWYRQSLGQGLEFLIYFQGNSAPDKSGLPSDRFSAERTGGSVSTLTIQRTQQEDSAVYLCASSSSFDSGFFGPGTRLTVL.

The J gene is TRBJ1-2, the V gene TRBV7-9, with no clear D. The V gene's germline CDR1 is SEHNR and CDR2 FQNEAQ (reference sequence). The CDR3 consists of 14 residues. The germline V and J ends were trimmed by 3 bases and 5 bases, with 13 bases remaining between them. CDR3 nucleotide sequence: TGTGCCAGCAGCTTCGGCCCGGAGGGTTATGGCTACACCTTC. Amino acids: CASSFGPEGYGYTF.

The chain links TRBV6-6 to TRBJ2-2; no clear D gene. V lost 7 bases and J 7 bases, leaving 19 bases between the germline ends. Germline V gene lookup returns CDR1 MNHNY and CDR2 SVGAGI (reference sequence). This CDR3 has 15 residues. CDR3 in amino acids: CASTPDSALHGELFF. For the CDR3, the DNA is TGTGCCAGCACCCCCGACTCGGCCTTGCACGGGGAGCTGTTTTTT.

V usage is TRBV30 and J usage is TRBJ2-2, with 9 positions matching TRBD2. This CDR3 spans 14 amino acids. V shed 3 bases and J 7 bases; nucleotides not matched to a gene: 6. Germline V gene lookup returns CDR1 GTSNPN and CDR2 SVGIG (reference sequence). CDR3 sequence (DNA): TGTGCCTGGAGCGGGGCTAGCGGGGTCGGGGAGCTGTTTTTT. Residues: CAWSGASGVGELFF.

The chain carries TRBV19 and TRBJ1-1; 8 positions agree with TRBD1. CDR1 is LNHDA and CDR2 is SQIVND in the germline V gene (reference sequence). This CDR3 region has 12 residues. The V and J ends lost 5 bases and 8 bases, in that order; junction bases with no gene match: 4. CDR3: CASSPSGGEAFF. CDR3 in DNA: TGTGCCAGTAGTCCCTCAGGGGGCGAAGCTTTCTTT.